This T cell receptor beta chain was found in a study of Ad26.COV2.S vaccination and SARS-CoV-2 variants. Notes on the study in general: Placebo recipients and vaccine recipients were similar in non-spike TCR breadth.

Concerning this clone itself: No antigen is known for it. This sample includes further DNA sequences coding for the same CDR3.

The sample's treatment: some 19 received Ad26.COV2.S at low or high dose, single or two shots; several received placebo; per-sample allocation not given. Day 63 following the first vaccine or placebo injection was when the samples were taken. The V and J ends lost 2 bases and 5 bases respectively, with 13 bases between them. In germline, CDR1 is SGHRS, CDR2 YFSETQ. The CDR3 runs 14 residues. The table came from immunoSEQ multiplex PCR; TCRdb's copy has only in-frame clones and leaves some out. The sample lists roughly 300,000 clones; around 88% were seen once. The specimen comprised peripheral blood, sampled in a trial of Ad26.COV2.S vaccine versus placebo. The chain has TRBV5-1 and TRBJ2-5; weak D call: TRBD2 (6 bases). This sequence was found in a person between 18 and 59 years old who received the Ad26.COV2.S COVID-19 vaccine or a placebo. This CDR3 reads CASSFGGPGETQYF. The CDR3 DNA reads TGCGCCAGCAGCTTCGGGGGACCTGGGGAGACCCAGTACTTC.